Described below is a single T cell receptor (beta chain) sequence and its context. The data stem from a study of blood T cells in healthy people across ages. For the second PCR, which ran for 7 to 11 cycles, a sample-barcoded 5' primer and a J-beta primer mix were used. TCRdb recomputed calls from the 5' RACE reads with MiXCR, one row per CDR3 protein. The data show roughly 1,500,000 distinct CDR3 sequences, 35% to 45% seen once. This TCR was recovered from a woman aged 18-29 years in good health. The sequencing input was blood.

The CDR3 nucleotides read TGTGCCAGCAGTTCCTGGACTAGCGGGAGGGTAAGTGAGCAGTTCTTC. Translation gives CASSSWTSGRVSEQFF. The rearrangement uses TRBV12-3 or TRBV12-4 and TRBJ2-1; TRBD2 matches 15 bases. The CDR3 has 16 amino acids. V dropped 4 bases and J dropped 9; count of bases not matched to a gene: 7.